The 21 T cell receptor beta chains presented below share a single source sample, sequenced in a study of OX40 agonist ivuxolimab in advanced cancers. Library method: the immunoSEQ multiplex PCR assay. TCRdb retrieved this table from immuneACCESS and kept in-frame rearrangements only. Not all clones are present; in checked studies, unresolved V genes account for under half, and no reason is known for the remainder. Here the sample has tens of thousands of clones; around nine tenths occur a single time. The biggest ten clones account for more than 4.5% of the sample. The sequenced sample was CD4+ or CD8+ T cells sorted from blood, obtained in a trial of the OX40 agonist ivuxolimab. The receptors here all came from an adult with an advanced solid tumor such as melanoma, head and neck, liver or kidney cancer.

This clone occurred once. V gene TRBV20-1 combines with J gene TRBJ2-7; unclear D gene. The CDR3 has 11 residues. Per the germline V gene, CDR1 is DFQATT and CDR2 is SNEGSKA (reference sequence). The CDR3 here is CSPSSPSEQYF. CDR3 nucleotides: TGCAGCCCCTCCAGCCCCTCCGAGCAGTACTTC.

This chain joins TRBV2 and TRBJ1-1, with D possibly matching TRBD1 (5 bases). Germline values: CDR1 SNHLY, CDR2 FYNNEI. Trimming removed 6 bases from V and 0 bases from J, with 14 bases in between. This CDR3 has 15 residues. CDR3 nucleotides: TGTGCCAGCAGACTCGACAGCAACGTGAACACTGAAGCTTTCTTT. It translates to CASRLDSNVNTEAFF.

This sequence joins TRBV10-2 and TRBJ2-1; TRBD2 matches 10 bases. Losses at the gene ends were 7 bases for V and 7 bases for J; bases not matched to a gene: 7. Germline loops: CDR1 WSHSY, CDR2 SAAADI. CDR3 size: 14 residues. The CDR3, as DNA: TGCGCCAGCAAAATAAGCGGGGGGGGGAATGAGCAGTTCTTC. Amino acids: CASKISGGGNEQFF.

The chain is built from TRBV11-2 and TRBJ2-3; no reliable D call. V lost 4 bases to trimming and J lost 5 bases, with 7 bases between them. Germline V gene data show CDR1 as SGHAT and CDR2 as FQNNGV. The CDR3 consists of 12 residues. The DNA for the CDR3 is TGTGCCAGCAGCTCCCGTCGAGATACGCAGTATTTT. Translating gives CASSSRRDTQYF.

The chain has TRBV28 and TRBJ2-5, with a weak D call TRBD2 (7 bases). The DNA end is more similar to TRBJ2-7, so the J call may be wrong. The germline gives CDR1 MDHEN, CDR2 SYDVKM. The CDR3 consists of 15 residues. This chain's CDR3 is CASSGRGAGRYEQYF. CDR3 DNA: TGTGCCAGCAGTGGCCGGGGGGCGGGTCGCTACGAGCAGTACTTC.

This chain links TRBV7-3 with TRBJ2-1, with D perhaps given as TRBD1 or TRBD2 (5 bases each). The germline V gene encodes CDR1 SGHTA and CDR2 FQGTGA. CDR3 size: 16 residues. V was clipped by 1 base and J by 0 bases, with 10 bases between them. The CDR3 nucleotides read TGTGCCAGCAGCTTAAGAGGGGCGAGCTCCTACAATGAGCAGTTCTTC. It yields the protein CASSLRGASSYNEQFF. Full variable domain (rest looked up from reference TRBV7-3 and TRBJ2-1): GAGVSQTPSNKVTEKGKYVELRCDPISGHTALYWYRQSLGQGPEFLIYFQGTGAADDSGLPNDRFFAVRPEGSVSTLKIQRTERGDSAVYLCASSLRGASSYNEQFFGPGTRLTVL.

The CDR3 reads CASSLLRVGTQYF. The CDR3 coding sequence is TGTGCCAGCAGCTTGTTAAGGGTGGGGACCCAGTACTTC. V and J are TRBV5-6 and TRBJ2-5; D ambiguous. The CDR3 extends over 13 amino acids. Per germline, CDR1 SGHDT and CDR2 YYEEEE. V dropped 1 base and J dropped 7 bases, with 11 bases sitting between them.

The V gene is TRBV5-1, the J gene TRBJ1-3; TRBD1 matches at 7 bases. Per the germline V gene, CDR1 is SGHRS and CDR2 is YFSETQ. The CDR3 has 14 residues. The V segment lost 4 bases and the J segment 3 bases; nucleotides outside the gene matches: 4. As DNA, the CDR3 is TGCGCCAGCAGCCCTACAGGGGTTGGAAACACCATATATTTT. Amino acid sequence: CASSPTGVGNTIYF.

The gene calls are TRBV28 and TRBJ2-1; TRBD2 agrees at 12 bases. V shed 5 bases, J shed 7 bases, and the junction held 6 bases outside the gene matches. The germline CDR1 and CDR2 sequences are MDHEN and SYDVKM. This CDR3 is built from 15 residues. The CDR3 DNA reads as TGTGCCAGCAGTATCAGGACTAGCGGGATTAATGAGCAGTTCTTC. It encodes CASSIRTSGINEQFF.

In this sample, this clone turned up a few times. The chain couples TRBV9 to TRBJ1-2, with 9 bases that match TRBD1. The CDR3 is 14 amino acids. Germline assignment: CDR1 SGDLS and CDR2 YYNGEE. With 0 bases clipped from V and 7 bases from J, the junction kept 4 bases outside the gene matches. CDR3 amino acids: CASSVGDRDRGYTF. For the CDR3, the DNA is TGTGCCAGCAGCGTAGGGGACAGGGATCGTGGCTACACCTTC.

This clone was recorded only once. The J gene is TRBJ2-1, the V gene TRBV7-8; D tentatively reads TRBD1 or TRBD2 (5 bases each). CDR3 length: 15 amino acids. The germline CDR1 and CDR2 sequences are SGHVS and FQNEAQ. Between the trimmed V and J ends, which lost 1 base and 2 bases, there was a span of 9 bases. The CDR3 reads CASSLGDATYNEQFF. The CDR3 DNA is TGTGCCAGCAGCTTAGGGGACGCTACCTACAATGAGCAGTTCTTC.

V gene TRBV5-6 combines with J gene TRBJ2-7; no reliable D call. This CDR3 region has 11 residues. Trimming pared 0 bases from V and 3 bases from J, leaving 1 base between. Germline CDR1 SGHDT, CDR2 YYEEEE. The CDR3 DNA is TGTGCCAGCAGCTTGGACTACGAGCAGTACTTC. The encoded protein is CASSLDYEQYF.

The chain is built from TRBV27 and TRBJ2-1; a possible D gene is TRBD1 (6 bases). From germline, CDR1 is MNHEY and CDR2 SMNVEV (reference sequence). CDR3 length equals 14 residues. V lost 6 bases and J 1 base, leaving 10 bases between the germline ends. The CDR3 protein is CASSPGQSYNEQFF. DNA for the CDR3: TGTGCCAGCAGCCCCGGACAGTCCTACAATGAGCAGTTCTTC.

The rearrangement uses TRBV27 and TRBJ1-6; no definite D call. CDR1 and CDR2 (germline): MNHEY, SMNVEV (reference sequence). Trimming stripped 5 bases from V and 7 bases from J, with 12 bases between. This CDR3 region has 14 residues. The CDR3 sequence: CASSPPYLNSPLHF. CDR3 coding DNA: TGTGCCAGCAGTCCGCCTTATCTGAATTCACCCCTCCACTTT.

This rearrangement joins TRBV7-9 to TRBJ1-1; 7 positions match TRBD1. Trimming cost V 5 bases and J 5 bases; bases outside gene matches: 8. CDR3 size: 14 residues. The germline CDR1 and CDR2 sequences are SEHNR and FQNEAQ (reference sequence). The CDR3 DNA sequence: TGTGCCAGCAGCCGACAGGGCTGGGGGACTGAAGCTTTCTTT. It codes for CASSRQGWGTEAFF.

The CDR3 DNA sequence: TGTGCCAGCAGCGTAGCTGTGAAGGGGGGGATTGATACCGGGGAGCTGTTTTTT. Its translation is CASSVAVKGGIDTGELFF. The V and J genes are TRBV9 and TRBJ2-2; weak D call: TRBD2 (7 bases). There are 18 residues in the CDR3. V was cut by 0 bases and J by 5 bases, with 20 bases left in between. The V gene's germline CDR1 is SGDLS and CDR2 YYNGEE. The full variable domain, completed using reference TRBV9 and TRBJ2-2, is DSGVTQTPKHLITATGQRVTLRCSPRSGDLSVYWYQQSLDQGLQFLIQYYNGEERAKGNILERFSAQQFPDLHSELNLSSLELGDSALYFCASSVAVKGGIDTGELFFGEGSRLTVL.

The rearrangement links TRBV25-1 to TRBJ2-1, with D unclear. Looked up from germline, CDR1 is MGHDK and CDR2 is SYGVNS. This CDR3 has 14 amino acids. V was cut by 4 bases and J by 0 bases, with 7 bases left in between. This CDR3 is CASSVFGSYNEQFF. The CDR3 region has the DNA TGTGCCAGCAGTGTATTTGGCTCCTACAATGAGCAGTTCTTC.

This clone appeared once. The chain combines TRBV19 with TRBJ2-2; weak D call: TRBD2 (6 bases). The CDR3 has 14 amino acids. CDR1 and CDR2 (germline): LNHDA, SQIVND (reference sequence). V lost 3 bases to trimming and J lost 5 bases, with 10 bases between them. CDR3 protein: CASSIWRGTGELFF. The CDR3 DNA reads TGTGCCAGTAGTATTTGGAGGGGAACCGGGGAGCTGTTTTTT.

The chain recombines TRBV7-9 with TRBJ1-5; 9 bases match TRBD1. Germline lookup yields CDR1 SEHNR and CDR2 FQNEAQ (reference sequence). The CDR3 totals 15 residues. V was clipped by 4 bases and J by 3 bases; unmatched bases: 4. The CDR3 nucleotides are TGTGCCAGCAGCTCGGGACAGGGCGACAATCAGCCCCAGCATTTT. The encoded protein is CASSSGQGDNQPQHF.

This clone was detected once. The chain joins TRBV9 to TRBJ2-1; the D is unclear. This CDR3 has 16 residues. V lost 0 bases, J lost 0 bases, and 10 bases lay in between. CDR1 and CDR2 from the germline V gene are SGDLS and YYNGEE. This CDR3 reads CASSVVWDSSYNEQFF. CDR3 DNA sequence: TGTGCCAGCAGCGTAGTCTGGGATAGCTCCTACAATGAGCAGTTCTTC. Full variable domain (remainder filled in from reference TRBV9 and TRBJ2-1): DSGVTQTPKHLITATGQRVTLRCSPRSGDLSVYWYQQSLDQGLQFLIQYYNGEERAKGNILERFSAQQFPDLHSELNLSSLELGDSALYFCASSVVWDSSYNEQFFGPGTRLTVL.

The V call is TRBV9, the J call TRBJ2-7; 14 bases agree with TRBD2. The CDR3 loop spans 18 amino acids. Germline assignment: CDR1 SGDLS and CDR2 YYNGEE. V lost 4 bases, J lost 4 bases, and 13 bases stayed unmatched. Written as DNA, the CDR3 is TGTGCCAGCAGCCCCCACCCGGGGACTAGCGGGAGAGCGTACGAGCAGTACTTC. The encoded protein is CASSPHPGTSGRAYEQYF.